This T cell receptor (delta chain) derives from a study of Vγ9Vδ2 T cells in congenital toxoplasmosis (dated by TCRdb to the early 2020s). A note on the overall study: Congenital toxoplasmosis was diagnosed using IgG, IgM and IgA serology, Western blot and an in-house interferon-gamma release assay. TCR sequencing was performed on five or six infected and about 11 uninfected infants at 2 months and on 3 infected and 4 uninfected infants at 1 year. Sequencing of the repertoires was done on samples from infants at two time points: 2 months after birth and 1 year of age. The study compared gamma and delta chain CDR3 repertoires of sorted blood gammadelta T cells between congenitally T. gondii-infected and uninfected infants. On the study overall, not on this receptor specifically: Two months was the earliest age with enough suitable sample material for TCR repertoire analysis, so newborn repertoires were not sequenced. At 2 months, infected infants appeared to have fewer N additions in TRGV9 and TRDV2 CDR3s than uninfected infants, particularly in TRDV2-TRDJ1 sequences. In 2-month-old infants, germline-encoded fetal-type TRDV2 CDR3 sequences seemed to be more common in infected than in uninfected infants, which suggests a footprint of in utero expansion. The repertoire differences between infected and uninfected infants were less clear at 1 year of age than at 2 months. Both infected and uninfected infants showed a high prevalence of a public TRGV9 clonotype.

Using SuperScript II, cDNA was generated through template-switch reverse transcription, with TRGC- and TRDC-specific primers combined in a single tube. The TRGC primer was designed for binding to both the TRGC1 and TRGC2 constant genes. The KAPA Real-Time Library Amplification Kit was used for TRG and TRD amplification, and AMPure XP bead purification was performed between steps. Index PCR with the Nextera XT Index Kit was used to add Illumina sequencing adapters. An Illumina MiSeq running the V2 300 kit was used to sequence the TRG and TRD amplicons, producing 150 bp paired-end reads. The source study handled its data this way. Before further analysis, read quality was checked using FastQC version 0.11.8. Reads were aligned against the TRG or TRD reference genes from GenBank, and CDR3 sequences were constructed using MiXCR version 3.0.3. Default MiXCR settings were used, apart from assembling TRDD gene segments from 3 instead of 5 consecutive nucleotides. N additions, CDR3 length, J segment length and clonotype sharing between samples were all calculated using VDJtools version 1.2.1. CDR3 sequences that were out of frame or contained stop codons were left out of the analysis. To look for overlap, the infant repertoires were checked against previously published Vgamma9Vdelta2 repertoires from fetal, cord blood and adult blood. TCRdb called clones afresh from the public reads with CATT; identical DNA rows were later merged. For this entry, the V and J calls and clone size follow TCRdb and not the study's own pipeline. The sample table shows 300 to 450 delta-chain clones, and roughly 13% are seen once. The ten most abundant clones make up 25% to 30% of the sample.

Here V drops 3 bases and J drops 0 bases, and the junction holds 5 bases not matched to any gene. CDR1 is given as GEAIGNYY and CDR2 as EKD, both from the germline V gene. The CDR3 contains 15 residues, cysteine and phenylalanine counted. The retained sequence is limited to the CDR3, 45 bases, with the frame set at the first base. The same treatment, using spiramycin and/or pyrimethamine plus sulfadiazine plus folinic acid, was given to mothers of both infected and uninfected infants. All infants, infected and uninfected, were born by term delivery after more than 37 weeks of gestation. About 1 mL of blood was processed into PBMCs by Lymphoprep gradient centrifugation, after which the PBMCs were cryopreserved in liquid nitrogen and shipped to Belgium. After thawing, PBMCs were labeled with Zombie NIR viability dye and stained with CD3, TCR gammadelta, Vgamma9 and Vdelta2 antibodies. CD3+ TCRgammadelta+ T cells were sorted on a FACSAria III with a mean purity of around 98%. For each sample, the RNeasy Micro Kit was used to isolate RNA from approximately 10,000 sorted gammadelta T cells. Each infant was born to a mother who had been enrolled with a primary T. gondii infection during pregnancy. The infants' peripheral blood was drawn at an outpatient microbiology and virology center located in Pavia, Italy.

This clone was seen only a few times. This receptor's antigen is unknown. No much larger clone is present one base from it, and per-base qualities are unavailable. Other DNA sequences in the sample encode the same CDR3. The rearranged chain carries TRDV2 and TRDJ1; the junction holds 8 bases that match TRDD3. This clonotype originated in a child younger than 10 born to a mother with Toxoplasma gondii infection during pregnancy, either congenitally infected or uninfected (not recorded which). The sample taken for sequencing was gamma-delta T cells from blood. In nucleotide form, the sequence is TGTGCCTGTGACTCCGTACTGGGGGACACCGATAAACTCATCTTT. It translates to CACDSVLGDTDKLIF.